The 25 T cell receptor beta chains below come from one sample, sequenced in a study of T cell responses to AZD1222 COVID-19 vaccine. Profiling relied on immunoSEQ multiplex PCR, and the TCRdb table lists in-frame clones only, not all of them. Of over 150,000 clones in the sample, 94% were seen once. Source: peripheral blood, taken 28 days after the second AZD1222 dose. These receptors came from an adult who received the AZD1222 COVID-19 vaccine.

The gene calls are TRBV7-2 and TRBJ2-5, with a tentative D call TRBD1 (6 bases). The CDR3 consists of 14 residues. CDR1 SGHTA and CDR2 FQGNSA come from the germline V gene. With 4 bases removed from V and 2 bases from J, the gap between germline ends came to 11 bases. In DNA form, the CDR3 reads TGTGCCAGCAGCTCGGACAGTTCTCAAGAGACCCAGTACTTC. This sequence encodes CASSSDSSQETQYF.

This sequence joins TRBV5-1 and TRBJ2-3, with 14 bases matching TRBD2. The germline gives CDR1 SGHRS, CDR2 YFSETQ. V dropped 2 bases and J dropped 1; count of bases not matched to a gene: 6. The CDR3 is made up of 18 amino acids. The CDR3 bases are TGCGCCAGCAGCTTAGGACTAGCGGGAGGTACCCGCACAGATACGCAGTATTTT. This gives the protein CASSLGLAGGTRTDTQYF.

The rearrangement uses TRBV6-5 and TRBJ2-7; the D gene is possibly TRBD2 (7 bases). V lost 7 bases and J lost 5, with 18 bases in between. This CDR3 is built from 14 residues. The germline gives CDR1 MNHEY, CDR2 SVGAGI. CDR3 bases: TGTGCCAGCACCCCTTTTAGGGGGGGGCACGAGCAGTACTTC. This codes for CASTPFRGGHEQYF.

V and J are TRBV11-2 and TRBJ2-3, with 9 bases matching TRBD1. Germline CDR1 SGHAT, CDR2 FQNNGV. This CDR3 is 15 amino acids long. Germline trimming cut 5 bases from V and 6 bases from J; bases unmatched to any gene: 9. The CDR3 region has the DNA TGTGCCAGCAGCGACAGGGGGACCCCTTCCGATACGCAGTATTTT. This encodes CASSDRGTPSDTQYF.

The CDR3 reads CSASKEGETQYF. DNA for the CDR3: TGCAGTGCTAGTAAAGAAGGGGAGACCCAGTACTTC. The chain uses TRBV20-1 and TRBJ2-5; the D is unclear. The CDR3 loop spans 12 amino acids. V was pared by 3 bases and J by 5 bases, with 10 bases between. Germline assignment: CDR1 DFQATT and CDR2 SNEGSKA (reference sequence).

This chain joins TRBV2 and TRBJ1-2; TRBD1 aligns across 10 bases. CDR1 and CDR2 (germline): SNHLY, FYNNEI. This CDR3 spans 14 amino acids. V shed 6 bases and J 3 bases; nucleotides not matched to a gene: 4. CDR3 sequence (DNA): TGTGCCAGCAGGTCCGGGACAGGGGACTATGGCTACACCTTC. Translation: CASRSGTGDYGYTF. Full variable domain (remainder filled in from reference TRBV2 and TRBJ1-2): EPEVTQTPSHQVTQMGQEVILRCVPISNHLYFYWYRQILGQKVEFLVSFYNNEISEKSEIFDDQFSVERPDGSNFTLKIRSTKLEDSAMYFCASRSGTGDYGYTFGSGTRLTVV.

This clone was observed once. CDR3 loop: CASSLFRWATEAFF. The CDR3 DNA reads as TGTGCCAGCAGCTTATTCCGTTGGGCCACTGAAGCTTTCTTT. This chain joins TRBV11-2 and TRBJ1-1, with unresolved D. Trimming removed 2 bases from V and 4 bases from J, with 11 bases in between. Germline CDR1 and CDR2: SGHAT and FQNNGV. This CDR3 has 14 amino acids.

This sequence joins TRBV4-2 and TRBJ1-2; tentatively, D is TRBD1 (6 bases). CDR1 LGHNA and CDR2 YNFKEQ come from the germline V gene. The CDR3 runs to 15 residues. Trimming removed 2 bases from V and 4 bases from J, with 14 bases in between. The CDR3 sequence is CASSQLWGRAYGYTF. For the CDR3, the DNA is TGTGCCAGCAGCCAACTCTGGGGGCGGGCCTATGGCTACACCTTC.

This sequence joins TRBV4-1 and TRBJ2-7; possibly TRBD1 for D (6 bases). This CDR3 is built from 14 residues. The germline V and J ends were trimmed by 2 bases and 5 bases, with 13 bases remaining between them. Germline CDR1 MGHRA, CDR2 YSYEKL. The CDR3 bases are TGCGCCAGCAGCCAAACCAATCAGGGGAACGAGCAGTACTTC. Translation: CASSQTNQGNEQYF.

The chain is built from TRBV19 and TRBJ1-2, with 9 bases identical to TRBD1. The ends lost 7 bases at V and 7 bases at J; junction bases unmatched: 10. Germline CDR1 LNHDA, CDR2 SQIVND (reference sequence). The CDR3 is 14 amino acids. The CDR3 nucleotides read TGTGCCAGTACCCCGGGACAGGGTTTCGGTGGCTACACCTTC. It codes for CASTPGQGFGGYTF.

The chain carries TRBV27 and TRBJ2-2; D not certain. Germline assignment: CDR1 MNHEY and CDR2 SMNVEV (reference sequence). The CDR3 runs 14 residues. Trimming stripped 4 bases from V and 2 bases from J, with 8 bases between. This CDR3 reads CASSYTVNTGELFF. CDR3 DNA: TGTGCCAGCAGTTATACGGTCAACACCGGGGAGCTGTTTTTT.

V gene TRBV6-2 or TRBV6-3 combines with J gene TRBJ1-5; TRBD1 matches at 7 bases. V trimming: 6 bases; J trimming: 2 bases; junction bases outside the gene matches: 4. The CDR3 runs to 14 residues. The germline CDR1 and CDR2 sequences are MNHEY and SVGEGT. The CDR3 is CASRPTGGNQPQHF. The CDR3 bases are TGTGCCAGCAGACCTACAGGGGGCAATCAGCCCCAGCATTTT.

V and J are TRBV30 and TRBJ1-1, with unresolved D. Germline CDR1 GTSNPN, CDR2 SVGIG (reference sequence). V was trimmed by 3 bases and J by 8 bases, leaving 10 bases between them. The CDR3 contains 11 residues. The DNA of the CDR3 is TGTGCCTGGAGCTCGGGGAGGGAAGCTTTCTTT. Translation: CAWSSGREAFF.

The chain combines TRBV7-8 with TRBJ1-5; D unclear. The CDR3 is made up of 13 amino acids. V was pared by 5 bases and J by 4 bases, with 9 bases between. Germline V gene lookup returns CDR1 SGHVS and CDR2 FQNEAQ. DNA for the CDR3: TGTGCCAGCAGCCCCACCACTAATCAGCCCCAGCATTTT. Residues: CASSPTTNQPQHF.

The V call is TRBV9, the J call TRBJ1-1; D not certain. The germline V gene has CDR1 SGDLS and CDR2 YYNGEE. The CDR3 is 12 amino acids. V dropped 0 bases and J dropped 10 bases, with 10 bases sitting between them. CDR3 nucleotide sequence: TGTGCCAGCAGCGTAGCGACGGAATCAGCTTTCTTT. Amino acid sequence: CASSVATESAFF.

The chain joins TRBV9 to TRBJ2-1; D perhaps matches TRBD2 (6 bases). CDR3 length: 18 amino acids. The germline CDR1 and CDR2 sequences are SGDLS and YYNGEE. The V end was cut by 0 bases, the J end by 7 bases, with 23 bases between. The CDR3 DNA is TGTGCCAGCAGCGTAGGAGCGGGCTTTAATACCTACCAGAATGAGCAGTTCTTC. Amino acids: CASSVGAGFNTYQNEQFF.

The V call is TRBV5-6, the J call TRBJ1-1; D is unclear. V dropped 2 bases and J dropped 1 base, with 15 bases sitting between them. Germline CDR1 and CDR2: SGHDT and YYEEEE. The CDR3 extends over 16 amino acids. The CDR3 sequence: CASSLELVAGNTEAFF. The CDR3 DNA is TGTGCCAGCAGCTTAGAATTGGTAGCTGGGAACACTGAAGCTTTCTTT.

CDR3 protein: CASSLVRTTDNEQFF. The CDR3, as DNA: TGTGCCAGCAGCTTAGTCCGGACAACAGACAATGAGCAGTTCTTC. The chain links TRBV11-2 to TRBJ2-1, with TRBD1 as a possible D gene (5 bases). The germline gives CDR1 SGHAT, CDR2 FQNNGV. Trimming left V 1 base short and J 5 bases short, with 12 bases between. The length of the CDR3 is 15 residues. The full variable domain, rest sourced from reference TRBV11-2 and TRBJ2-1, is EAGVAQSPRYKIIEKRQSVAFWCNPISGHATLYWYQQILGQGPKLLIQFQNNGVVDDSQLPKDRFSAERLKGVDSTLKIQPAKLEDSAVYLCASSLVRTTDNEQFFGPGTRLTVL.

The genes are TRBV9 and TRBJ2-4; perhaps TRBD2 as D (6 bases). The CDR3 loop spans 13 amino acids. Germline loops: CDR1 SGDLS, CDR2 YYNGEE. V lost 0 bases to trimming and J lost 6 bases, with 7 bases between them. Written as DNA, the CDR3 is TGTGCCAGCAGCGTAGACGGGGGAAACATTCAGTACTTC. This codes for CASSVDGGNIQYF.

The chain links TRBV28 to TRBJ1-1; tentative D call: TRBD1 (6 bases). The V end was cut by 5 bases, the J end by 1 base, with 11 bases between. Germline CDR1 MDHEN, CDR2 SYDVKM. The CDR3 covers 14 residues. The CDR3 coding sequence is TGTGCCAGCAGTCGGGTGGACAGGAACACTGAAGCTTTCTTT. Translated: CASSRVDRNTEAFF.

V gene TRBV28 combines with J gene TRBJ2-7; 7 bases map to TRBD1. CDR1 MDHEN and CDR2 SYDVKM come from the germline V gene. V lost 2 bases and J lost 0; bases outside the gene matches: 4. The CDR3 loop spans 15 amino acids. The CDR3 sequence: CASSLAAGGSYEQYF. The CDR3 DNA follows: TGTGCCAGCAGTTTAGCGGCAGGGGGCTCCTACGAGCAGTACTTC.

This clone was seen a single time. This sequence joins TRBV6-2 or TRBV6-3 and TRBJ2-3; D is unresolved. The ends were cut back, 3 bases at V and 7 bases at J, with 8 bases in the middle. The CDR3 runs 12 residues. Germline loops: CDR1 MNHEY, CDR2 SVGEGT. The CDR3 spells CASSYRSNTQYF. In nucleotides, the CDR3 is TGTGCCAGCAGTTATCGGTCGAATACGCAGTATTTT.

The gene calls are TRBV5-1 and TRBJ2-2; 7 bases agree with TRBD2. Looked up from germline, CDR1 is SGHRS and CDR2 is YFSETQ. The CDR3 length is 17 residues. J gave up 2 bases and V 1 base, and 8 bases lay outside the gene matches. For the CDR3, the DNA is TGCGCCAGCAGCTTGAGTGGCGGGGGAGTAAACACCGGGGAGCTGTTTTTT. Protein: CASSLSGGGVNTGELFF.

The CDR3 protein is CASSSGVRTEAFF. The DNA of the CDR3 is TGTGCCAGCAGCTCAGGGGTTCGGACTGAAGCTTTCTTT. The chain is built from TRBV5-4 and TRBJ1-1; maybe TRBD1 (6 bases). The length of the CDR3 is 13 residues. Germline V gene lookup returns CDR1 SGHNT and CDR2 YYREEE (reference sequence). V lost 3 bases, J lost 5 bases, and 11 bases lay in between.

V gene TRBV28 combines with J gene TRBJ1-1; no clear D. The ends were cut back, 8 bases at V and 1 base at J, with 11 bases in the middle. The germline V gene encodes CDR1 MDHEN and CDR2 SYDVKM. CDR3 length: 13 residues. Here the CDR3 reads CASLDWGNTEAFF. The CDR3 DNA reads TGTGCCAGCCTCGACTGGGGGAACACTGAAGCTTTCTTT.